This T cell receptor (beta chain) was observed in a study of control samples from healthy donors and cancer patients. This CDR3 is 14 amino acids long. Trimming shortened V by 8 bases and J by 4 bases, and 17 bases separated the two germline ends. The germline V gene encodes CDR1 ENHRY and CDR2 SYGVKD. Sequencing used immunoSEQ multiplex PCR; TCRdb keeps in-frame clones, though not all of them. The sample has 25,000 to 35,000 clones; about 83% are singletons. The sample taken for sequencing was PBMCs. The chain links TRBV10-3 to TRBJ2-5; a weak D match, TRBD2 (5 bases). The receptor was derived from a middle-aged woman with lung cancer. The CDR3 region has the DNA TGTGCCATCTCCCGGACTTCCCTTGGAGAGACCCAGTACTTC. Its translation: CAISRTSLGETQYF.